This T cell receptor beta chain derives from a study of identifying expanded T cells in peripheral blood. Measured with immunoSEQ multiplex PCR; TCRdb has only the in-frame clones, and not every one. This sample has approximately 120,000 clones, with roughly 84% found just once. V dropped 3 bases and J dropped 0 bases, with 9 bases sitting between them. The CDR3 is 15 amino acids. Germline CDR1 SEHNR, CDR2 FQNEAQ (reference sequence). This chain joins TRBV7-9 and TRBJ1-3, with a weak D call TRBD1 (6 bases). Sequencing was performed on blood. The clonotype was recovered from a person between 18 and 69 years old in good health. CDR3 in DNA: TGTGCCAGCAGCTTTGGACAGCCCTCTGGAAACACCATATATTTT. Translating it yields CASSFGQPSGNTIYF.